One sample yielded the 9 T cell receptor beta chains listed below, sequenced in a study of patients and donors after allogeneic stem cell transplantation (TCRdb year 2020). The library was generated by RT-PCR. The listed sequencing device is NextSeq 550. The raw public reads went through TCRdb reprocessing: fastp at Q25, MiXCR clone calling, in-frame beta chains kept. Rows with a matching CDR3 protein are joined into one entry that keeps the most common DNA and genes. The sample table lists 85,000 to 90,000 distinct CDR3 sequences, roughly 48% of them with a count of one. The ten largest clones take up about 58% of the sample. The sequenced sample was blood, either unsorted or a sorted T cell fraction (not recorded which). These receptors originate from a human donor who was either an allogeneic HSCT recipient or a stem cell or donor lymphocyte infusion donor (not recorded which). It is not recorded whose cells these are; they may come from a transplant donor.

The chain is built from TRBV7-9 and TRBJ1-4; no definite D call. The CDR3 is 16 amino acids. Germline CDR1 and CDR2: SEHNR and FQNEAQ (reference sequence). Trimming left V 4 bases short and J 0 bases short, with 12 bases between. CDR3 sequence: CASSSRAVATNEKLFF. CDR3 coding DNA: TGTGCCAGCAGCTCACGAGCCGTTGCAACTAATGAAAAACTGTTTTTT. Combining the CDR3 with reference TRBV7-9 and TRBJ1-4 gives the whole variable domain DTGVSQNPRHKITKRGQNVTFRCDPISEHNRLYWYRQTLGQGPEFLTYFQNEAQLEKSRLLSDRFSAERPKGSFSTLEIQRTEQGDSAMYLCASSSRAVATNEKLFFGSGTQLSVL.

This clonotype has only a few counts. The V and J genes are TRBV9 and TRBJ1-4; D is ambiguous. The CDR3 loop spans 15 amino acids. In germline, CDR1 is SGDLS, CDR2 YYNGEE. The V end was cut by 1 base, the J end by 0 bases, with 7 bases between. The CDR3 region has the DNA TGTGCCAGCAGCGTAACACCTGCAACTAATGAAAAACTGTTTTTT. Translation: CASSVTPATNEKLFF.

J is TRBJ1-1 and V is TRBV7-8; D gene ambiguous. V was trimmed by 1 base and J by 4 bases, leaving 7 bases between them. The V gene's germline CDR1 is SGHVS and CDR2 FQNEAQ. CDR3 length: 13 residues. CDR3 loop: CASSLVSVTEAFF. The DNA of the CDR3 is TGTGCCAGCAGCTTAGTGTCAGTCACTGAAGCTTTCTTT.

The chain links TRBV7-2 to TRBJ1-6; D is unresolved. V was cut by 3 bases and J by 7 bases, with 13 bases left in between. The CDR3 loop spans 15 amino acids. In germline, CDR1 is SGHTA, CDR2 FQGNSA. The CDR3 protein is CASSLDELNNSPLHF. The CDR3 bases are TGTGCCAGCAGCTTGGATGAGCTGAACAATTCACCCCTCCACTTT.

This clonotype was detected a few times. J is TRBJ1-1 and V is TRBV5-8; 8 bases match TRBD1. The V and J ends lost 3 bases and 1 base, in that order; junction bases with no gene match: 11. The CDR3 extends over 17 amino acids. Germline V gives CDR1 SGHTS, CDR2 YDEGEE. CDR3 region: CASSSPGTGPENTEAFF. In DNA, the CDR3 is TGTGCCAGCAGCTCCCCCGGGACAGGACCTGAGAACACTGAAGCTTTCTTT.

This clonotype was picked up one time. CDR3: CSARQGPINQPQHF. The CDR3 DNA sequence: TGCAGTGCTAGACAAGGTCCCATCAATCAGCCCCAGCATTTT. This chain uses TRBV20-1 with TRBJ1-5; D not resolved. Deletions cut 2 bases from V and 3 bases from J, with 11 bases between. CDR1 is DFQATT, CDR2 SNEGSKA, per germline (reference sequence). This CDR3 is built from 14 residues.

In this sample, this clonotype turned up a few times. The chain uses TRBV7-2 and TRBJ2-1, with 8 bases matching TRBD1. Germline trimming cut 5 bases from V and 6 bases from J; bases unmatched to any gene: 9. This CDR3 comprises 15 residues. Germline lookup yields CDR1 SGHTA and CDR2 FQGNSA. CDR3 nucleotide sequence: TGTGCCAGCAGCCCGCAGGGGGCCTTACTCAATGAGCAGTTCTTC. As protein: CASSPQGALLNEQFF.

This rearrangement joins TRBV29-1 to TRBJ2-1; D possibly corresponds to TRBD1 (7 bases). CDR3 size: 15 residues. The V end was cut by 6 bases, the J end by 7 bases, with 22 bases between. The germline V gene has CDR1 SQVTM and CDR2 ANQGSEA. The CDR3 region is CSVAGVQGRGNEQFF. CDR3 nucleotide sequence: TGCAGCGTCGCTGGCGTACAGGGGCGGGGAAATGAGCAGTTCTTC.

This clonotype was detected only a few times. The chain combines TRBV20-1 with TRBJ1-2, with 7 bases lining up with TRBD1. The germline gives CDR1 DFQATT, CDR2 SNEGSKA (reference sequence). V shed 2 bases, J shed 1 base, and the junction held 13 bases outside the gene matches. The CDR3 is 17 amino acids. The CDR3, as DNA: TGCAGTGCTAGACTCCCCGATGGACAGGTTTTTAACTATGGCTACACCTTC. Its translation is CSARLPDGQVFNYGYTF.